These T cell receptor beta chains were read from a single sample in a study of cytomegalovirus exposure and HLA in healthy donors. Profiling relied on immunoSEQ multiplex PCR, and the TCRdb table lists in-frame clones only, not all of them. The sample contains 180,000 or so clones, around 80% of which appear only once. The specimen was PBMCs. These receptors were collected from a man aged 18-30 years in good health and CMV-seronegative. Both conserved end residues are part of each CDR3. Fields, in order: CDR3 DNA, CDR3 protein, V gene, J gene, D gene, clone size. A D gene is named only where the DNA matches it firmly. Part of the rows lack a size; the others show once, few, many or a class for expanded clones.

CDR3nt: TGTGCCAGTAGTCCCGAGACTAGCGGGAGCGCAGATACGCAGTATTTT
CDR3aa: CASSPETSGSADTQYF
v_gene: TRBV19
j_gene: TRBJ2-3
d_gene: TRBD2
abundance: once

CDR3nt: TGCGCCAGCAGCTTGGCCAACAGGGGGCACCCCCGGAGGGAGGAGACCCAGTACTTC
CDR3aa: CASSLANRGHPRREETQYF
v_gene: TRBV5-1
j_gene: TRBJ2-5
d_gene: TRBD1
abundance: .

CDR3nt: TGTGCCAGCAGCGTCGACCGACTCTACGGGTTTTCTGAAGCTTTCTTT
CDR3aa: CASSVDRLYGFSEAFF
v_gene: TRBV5-6
j_gene: TRBJ1-1
d_gene: .
abundance: .

CDR3nt: TGTGCCAGCAGCGTAGGGCTAGCGGGTTCCGGTGAGCAGTACTTC
CDR3aa: CASSVGLAGSGEQYF
v_gene: TRBV9
j_gene: TRBJ2-7
d_gene: TRBD2
abundance: .

CDR3nt: TGTGCCAGCAGCTTAAGCGGGGTCACAGATACGCAGTATTTT
CDR3aa: CASSLSGVTDTQYF
v_gene: TRBV7-3
j_gene: TRBJ2-3
d_gene: .
abundance: .

CDR3nt: TGCGCCAGCAGCCTTGCTTCGCCAGCCTACAATGAGCAGTTCTTC
CDR3aa: CASSLASPAYNEQFF
v_gene: TRBV5-1
j_gene: TRBJ2-1
d_gene: .
abundance: few

CDR3nt: TGCAGCGTTGGGGCGGGGGGCGCGAATCAGCCCCAGCATTTT
CDR3aa: CSVGAGGANQPQHF
v_gene: TRBV29-1
j_gene: TRBJ1-5
d_gene: .
abundance: .

CDR3nt: TGTGCCAGCAGCTTAGGCCTAGCAGATACGCAGTATTTT
CDR3aa: CASSLGLADTQYF
v_gene: TRBV7-2
j_gene: TRBJ2-3
d_gene: .
abundance: few

CDR3nt: TGTGCCAGCAGCCCGGCGGAAGGACAGACCAATCAGCCCCAGCATTTT
CDR3aa: CASSPAEGQTNQPQHF
v_gene: TRBV5-5
j_gene: TRBJ1-5
d_gene: .
abundance: .

CDR3nt: TGTGCCAGCAGCAAAGCGAAGGGGAAGGGGCCCCAGCATTTT
CDR3aa: CASSKAKGKGPQHF
v_gene: TRBV21-1
j_gene: TRBJ1-5
d_gene: .
abundance: .

CDR3nt: TGTGCCAGCAGTGGGGGGCGACAGCGCGCTGACGCCCAGTACTTC
CDR3aa: CASSGGRQRADAQYF
v_gene: TRBV6-1
j_gene: TRBJ2-5
d_gene: .
abundance: .

CDR3nt: TGTGCCAGCAGCTTAGGGCTCCATGAGCAGTTCTTC
CDR3aa: CASSLGLHEQFF
v_gene: TRBV7-2
j_gene: TRBJ2-1
d_gene: .
abundance: .

CDR3nt: TGTGCCAGCAGCGTAGGGGTGCGGGACACAGATACGCAGTATTTT
CDR3aa: CASSVGVRDTDTQYF
v_gene: TRBV9
j_gene: TRBJ2-3
d_gene: .
abundance: .

CDR3nt: TGTGCCAGCAGCTCTCCGGGACAAATGAACTATGGCTACACCTTC
CDR3aa: CASSSPGQMNYGYTF
v_gene: TRBV7-9
j_gene: TRBJ1-2
d_gene: .
abundance: .